The present T cell receptor (beta chain) was sequenced within a study of OX40 agonist ivuxolimab in advanced cancers. The study's findings and limits: Expanded clones tended on average to be more numerous among CD8+ T cells than CD4+. Clonal expansion by week 6 occurred in CD4+ and CD8+ blood T cells (at 0.1 to 3.0 mg/kg).

For this clone: Its antigen is unknown.

The germline V gene encodes CDR1 KGHSH and CDR2 LQKENI. The CDR3 totals 14 residues. The V and J ends lost 1 base and 3 bases respectively, with 10 bases between them. Only in-frame clones appear in the TCRdb table, and some are missing; sequencing was by immunoSEQ multiplex PCR. This sample has roughly 60,000 clones, with about 90% found just once. This receptor was identified in an adult with an advanced solid tumor such as melanoma, head and neck, liver or kidney cancer. The rearrangement links TRBV18 to TRBJ2-7, with D possibly being TRBD2 (5 bases). Sequencing was performed on CD4+ or CD8+ T cells sorted from blood, taken in a trial of the OX40 agonist ivuxolimab. The CDR3: CASSPQLEGYEQYF. CDR3 DNA: TGTGCCAGCTCACCACAACTAGAGGGCTACGAGCAGTACTTC.